A selection of T cell receptor beta chains follows, all from one sample in a study of T cell changes during pregnancy in multiple sclerosis. Some clones are missing from TCRdb's copy, which holds only in-frame ones; the method was immunoSEQ multiplex PCR. The sample yields about 50,000 clones, 92% seen once. Sequenced material: CD4+ T cells from peripheral blood mononuclear cells, taken after pregnancy. These receptors came from a female donor in good health, enrolled as a control in a pregnancy study. Each CDR3 is given with its conserved first and last residue. Fields, in order: V gene, J gene, clone size, CDR3 length, D gene, CDR3 protein, CDR3 DNA. A D gene is named only where the DNA matches it firmly. The size entry is marked missing in some rows and otherwise reads once, few, many or a size class.

>TRBV7-9|TRBJ2-1|NA|16|TRBD2
CASSAYGLAGASEQFF
TGTGCCAGCAGCGCCTACGGACTAGCGGGAGCTAGTGAGCAGTTCTTC
>TRBV30|TRBJ1-1|NA|15|NA
CAWSVWGGLNTEAFF
TGTGCCTGGAGTGTATGGGGGGGATTGAACACTGAAGCTTTCTTT
>TRBV5-4|TRBJ1-6|few|15|TRBD1
CASSFRTGGGAPLHF
TGTGCCAGCAGCTTCCGGACAGGGGGTGGAGCACCCCTCCACTTT
>TRBV15|TRBJ2-6|NA|17|NA
CATSRDRVLSGANVLTF
TGTGCCACCAGCAGAGACAGGGTGCTAAGTGGGGCCAACGTCCTGACTTTC
>TRBV6-4|TRBJ2-2|few|15|NA
CASSEGSGNTGELFF
TGTGCCAGCAGTGAGGGTAGCGGGAACACCGGGGAGCTGTTTTTT
>TRBV6-1|TRBJ2-7|few|13|TRBD2
CASTKREGGEQYF
TGTGCCAGCACGAAGCGGGAGGGTGGCGAGCAGTACTTC
>TRBV5-5|TRBJ1-5|NA|14|NA
CASSLQTGEEPQHF
TGTGCCAGCAGCTTGCAGACCGGGGAGGAGCCCCAGCATTTT
>TRBV25-1|TRBJ2-7|NA|17|TRBD2
CASSEYRTSGGSYEQYF
TGTGCCAGCAGTGAATATCGGACTAGCGGGGGGTCCTACGAGCAGTACTTC
>TRBV18|TRBJ2-1|NA|18|TRBD1
CASSPTGQGQLTNNEQFF
TGTGCCAGCTCCCCGACAGGGCAGGGCCAACTTACGAACAATGAGCAGTTCTTC
>TRBV5-6|TRBJ2-7|once|18|TRBD1
CASSFGGTGFGGGYEQYF
TGTGCCAGCAGCTTCGGAGGGACAGGATTTGGAGGAGGCTACGAGCAGTACTTC
>TRBV4-1|TRBJ2-3|NA|19|TRBD2
CASSQEGSGVRASTDTQYF
TGCGCCAGCAGCCAAGAGGGCAGCGGGGTCCGTGCCAGCACAGATACGCAGTATTTT
>TRBV25-1|TRBJ2-5|NA|11|NA
CASSDRENQYF
TGTGCCAGCAGTGACCGGGAGAACCAGTACTTC
>TRBV6-1|TRBJ2-5|NA|13|TRBD1
CASRRDRGETQYF
TGTGCCAGCAGAAGGGACAGGGGAGAGACCCAGTACTTC
>TRBV7-3|TRBJ1-2|NA|16|NA
CASSLKGRQHHYGYTF
TGTGCCAGCAGCTTAAAGGGTAGACAGCACCACTATGGCTACACCTTC
>TRBV5-1|TRBJ2-5|NA|13|NA
CASSLDLPETQYF
TGCGCCAGCAGCTTGGATCTCCCGGAGACCCAGTACTTC
>TRBV5-6|TRBJ2-3|NA|15|TRBD2
CASSPTSGSTDTQYF
TGTGCCAGCAGCCCGACTAGCGGGAGCACAGATACGCAGTATTTT
>TRBV5-4|TRBJ1-1|few|13|NA
CASSLERGTEAFF
TGTGCCAGCAGCTTGGAGCGAGGCACTGAAGCTTTCTTT
>TRBV18|TRBJ1-5|NA|17|NA
CASSPPGSGVSNQPQHF
TGTGCCAGCTCACCACCAGGCTCGGGTGTAAGCAATCAGCCCCAGCATTTT
>TRBV18|TRBJ2-5|NA|15|NA
CASSPPPGGRETQYF
TGTGCCAGCTCGCCCCCTCCCGGGGGTCGAGAGACCCAGTACTTC
>TRBV10-2|TRBJ2-3|NA|17|TRBD2
CASSESGRGANTDTQYF
TGCGCCAGCAGTGAGTCGGGGCGGGGGGCTAACACAGATACGCAGTATTTT
>TRBV5-5|TRBJ2-7|NA|13|NA
CASSLDNPYEQYF
TGTGCCAGCAGCTTGGACAACCCCTACGAGCAGTACTTC
>TRBV5-1|TRBJ2-7|NA|13|TRBD1
CASSMDRVREQYF
TGCGCCAGCAGCATGGACAGGGTGAGGGAGCAGTACTTC
>TRBV28|TRBJ2-7|NA|14|NA
CANMAERPSYEQYF
TGTGCCAACATGGCTGAGCGGCCCTCCTACGAGCAGTACTTC
>TRBV9|TRBJ2-5|NA|14|NA
CASSPDWLQETQYF
TGTGCCAGCAGCCCCGACTGGTTACAAGAGACCCAGTACTTC
>TRBV6-6|TRBJ1-3|NA|12|NA
CASRDLGNTIYF
TGTGCCAGCCGGGACTTAGGAAACACCATATATTTT
>TRBV6-6|TRBJ1-1|NA|14|NA
CASSLMLSGAEAFF
TGTGCCAGCAGCCTAATGTTGTCGGGGGCTGAAGCTTTCTTT
>TRBV5-1|TRBJ2-2|NA|17|NA
CASSFGAGATATGELFF
TGCGCCAGCAGCTTCGGGGCGGGGGCTACGGCCACCGGGGAGCTGTTTTTT
>TRBV30|TRBJ1-4|few|11|NA
CAWSRQEKLFF
TGTGCCTGGAGTAGACAAGAAAAACTGTTTTTT
>TRBV5-1|TRBJ2-7|NA|15|NA
CASSLGGWELGEQYF
TGCGCCAGCAGCTTGGGGGGTTGGGAGTTGGGGGAGCAGTACTTC
>TRBV15|TRBJ2-7|NA|15|NA
CATSRGAQGTYEQYF
TGTGCCACCAGCAGAGGAGCCCAGGGAACCTACGAGCAGTACTTC
>TRBV5-1|TRBJ1-1|NA|16|NA
CASSLSGLGMNTEAFF
TGCGCCAGCAGCTTGAGCGGGCTGGGAATGAACACTGAAGCTTTCTTT
>TRBV6-4|TRBJ2-7|NA|11|NA
CASLGPREQYF
TGTGCCAGCCTCGGCCCCAGGGAGCAGTACTTC
>TRBV18|TRBJ1-1|NA|14|NA
CASSPRDRLNEAFF
TGTGCCAGCTCACCACGAGACAGGCTAAATGAAGCTTTCTTT
>TRBV15|TRBJ2-5|NA|16|TRBD2
CATSRVGASGQETQYF
TGTGCCACCAGCAGAGTGGGGGCTAGCGGGCAAGAGACCCAGTACTTC
>TRBV18|TRBJ2-2|NA|11|NA
CASSPAGELFF
TGTGCCAGCTCCCCTGCCGGGGAGCTGTTTTTT
>TRBV19|TRBJ1-5|NA|14|NA
CASSMTVGNQPQHF
TGTGCCAGTAGTATGACAGTGGGAAATCAGCCCCAGCATTTT